This entry lists 27 T cell receptor beta chains sequenced from one sample in a study of OX40 agonist ivuxolimab in advanced cancers. Data came from immunoSEQ multiplex PCR; TCRdb stores just in-frame clones and leaves some out. The table lists tens of thousands of clones, over 80% of them singletons. Material: CD4+ or CD8+ T cells sorted from blood, obtained in a trial of the OX40 agonist ivuxolimab. These receptors came from an adult with an advanced solid tumor such as melanoma, head and neck, liver or kidney cancer.

In nucleotides, the CDR3 is TGTGCCAGCACTGAGACAGGGGGCGGGCAGCCCCAGCATTTT. Amino acids: CASTETGGGQPQHF. The chain carries TRBV6-1 and TRBJ1-5, with 10 bases aligning to TRBD1. Germline lookup yields CDR1 MNHNS and CDR2 SASEGT. The CDR3 is 14 amino acids. Germline trimming cut 7 bases from V and 7 bases from J; bases unmatched to any gene: 7.

The V and J genes are TRBV2 and TRBJ2-3; 9 bases are a match to TRBD2. V lost 6 bases and J lost 3; bases outside the gene matches: 7. This CDR3 has 15 amino acids. From germline, CDR1 is SNHLY and CDR2 FYNNEI. This CDR3 is CASRQASGETDTQYF. As DNA, the CDR3 is TGTGCCAGCAGGCAGGCTAGCGGGGAAACAGATACGCAGTATTTT. The full variable domain, rest sourced from reference TRBV2 and TRBJ2-3, is EPEVTQTPSHQVTQMGQEVILRCVPISNHLYFYWYRQILGQKVEFLVSFYNNEISEKSEIFDDQFSVERPDGSNFTLKIRSTKLEDSAMYFCASRQASGETDTQYFGPGTRLTVL.

The chain recombines TRBV27 with TRBJ2-1; 7 bases are shared with TRBD1. The CDR3 contains 14 residues. Germline V lookup: CDR1 MNHEY, CDR2 SMNVEV (reference sequence). After removal of 1 base from V and 4 bases from J, the junction contained 1 base not matched to a gene. The CDR3 here is CASSLLQGYNEQFF. The CDR3, as DNA: TGTGCCAGCAGTTTATTACAGGGGTACAATGAGCAGTTCTTC.

This clone was seen a single time. This sequence joins TRBV15 and TRBJ1-1; maybe TRBD1 (6 bases). Trimming took off 5 bases at V and 8 bases at J, with 18 bases between the two ends. Germline CDR1 LNHNV, CDR2 YYDKDF (reference sequence). The CDR3 sequence is 14 residues long. CDR3 loop: CATSRPGTSGEAFF. CDR3 DNA sequence: TGTGCCACCAGCCGCCCCGGGACATCGGGCGAAGCTTTCTTT.

The rearrangement uses TRBV2 and TRBJ1-1; TRBD1 aligns across 7 bases. This CDR3 is 12 amino acids long. From germline, CDR1 is SNHLY and CDR2 FYNNEI. V was pared by 6 bases and J by 7 bases, with 5 bases of the junction left unmatched. The CDR3 loop is CASRQGTDEAFF. Here the CDR3 DNA reads TGTGCCAGCAGACAAGGGACAGATGAAGCTTTCTTT.

This CDR3 reads CASSHGQVYGYTF. In nucleotides, the CDR3 is TGTGCCAGCAGTCACGGACAGGTCTATGGCTACACCTTC. The chain carries TRBV6-1 and TRBJ1-2; 7 nucleotides match TRBD1. The ends lost 5 bases at V and 4 bases at J; junction bases unmatched: 4. Germline-derived CDR1 and CDR2 are MNHNS and SASEGT. CDR3 size: 13 residues.

The V and J genes are TRBV19 and TRBJ1-3, with D perhaps TRBD1 (5 bases). CDR3 length: 13 amino acids. From germline, CDR1 is LNHDA and CDR2 SQIVND (reference sequence). CDR3 region: CASARGAGNTIYF. The DNA for the CDR3 is TGTGCAAGCGCCCGGGGGGCTGGAAACACCATATATTTT. Full variable domain (rest looked up from reference TRBV19 and TRBJ1-3): DGGITQSPKYLFRKEGQNVTLSCEQNLNHDAMYWYRQDPGQGLRLIYYSQIVNDFQKGDIAEGYSVSREKKESFPLTVTSAQKNPTAFYLCASARGAGNTIYFGEGSWLTVV.

The V call is TRBV4-1, the J call TRBJ1-2, with 7 bases identical to TRBD1. From germline, CDR1 is MGHRA and CDR2 YSYEKL. The CDR3 spans 15 residues. V was pared by 0 bases and J by 4 bases, with 5 bases of the junction left unmatched. The CDR3, as DNA: TGCGCCAGCAGCCAAGAGACCAGGGGGTTCTATGGCTACACCTTC. It translates to CASSQETRGFYGYTF.

This clone was recorded only once. The chain couples TRBV12-5 to TRBJ1-1, with 8 bases matching TRBD1. The CDR3 consists of 15 residues. V shed 6 bases, J shed 4 bases, and the junction held 10 bases outside the gene matches. Germline V gene lookup returns CDR1 LGHNT and CDR2 FRNRAP. CDR3 sequence (DNA): TGTGCTAGTGGGACCGGACAGGGTGGCACCACTGAAGCTTTCTTT. This encodes CASGTGQGGTTEAFF.

The gene calls are TRBV6-1 and TRBJ2-2; maybe TRBD2 (5 bases). Germline V gives CDR1 MNHNS, CDR2 SASEGT. The CDR3 covers 14 residues. V gave up 4 bases and J gave up 2 bases, with 8 bases separating them. The DNA of the CDR3 is TGTGCCAGCAGTGGAGGAGGTAACACCGGGGAGCTGTTTTTT. It codes for CASSGGGNTGELFF.

The chain is built from TRBV4-1 and TRBJ1-5, with D possibly TRBD1 on 5 matching bases. The CDR3 covers 15 residues. V dropped 1 base and J dropped 3 bases, with 10 bases sitting between them. The germline V gene encodes CDR1 MGHRA and CDR2 YSYEKL. The CDR3 sequence: CASSQGGGFNQPQHF. DNA of the CDR3: TGCGCCAGCAGCCAAGGGGGGGGTTTCAATCAGCCCCAGCATTTT.

The chain recombines TRBV19 with TRBJ2-2; 11 bases are shared with TRBD2. CDR3 size: 20 residues. Germline assignment: CDR1 LNHDA and CDR2 SQIVND (reference sequence). V was pared by 1 base and J by 4 bases, with 14 bases of the junction left unmatched. Written as DNA, the CDR3 is TGTGCCAGTAGTATAGGAGGGCTAGCGGGGGGACCAGGTCGCACCGGGGAGCTGTTTTTT. It specifies CASSIGGLAGGPGRTGELFF.

The chain couples TRBV7-8 to TRBJ2-2; TRBD1 or TRBD2 may be the D gene (5 bases each). CDR3 length: 16 amino acids. The germline CDR1 and CDR2 sequences are SGHVS and FQNEAQ. V was pared by 2 bases and J by 3 bases, with 13 bases between. As DNA, the CDR3 is TGTGCCAGCAGCTTAAGGGGACCTGTCTACACCGGGGAGCTGTTTTTT. Translated, it gives CASSLRGPVYTGELFF.

This clone showed up just once. This rearrangement joins TRBV5-5 to TRBJ1-5; D is possibly TRBD1 (5 bases). Germline V gene data show CDR1 as SGHKS and CDR2 as YYEKEE (reference sequence). CDR3 length: 16 residues. V lost 4 bases to trimming and J lost 5 bases, with 19 bases between them. Written as DNA, the CDR3 is TGTGCCAGCAGCCCCCGGATGGGGCAGGGAGATCAGCCCCAGCATTTT. Protein product: CASSPRMGQGDQPQHF.

This clone appeared a few times. The rearrangement uses TRBV9 and TRBJ2-2; D is perhaps TRBD1 (6 bases). This CDR3 has 16 amino acids. In germline, CDR1 is SGDLS, CDR2 YYNGEE. The ends were cut back, 1 base at V and 0 bases at J, with 10 bases in the middle. This chain's CDR3 is CASSVQGSANTGELFF. The CDR3 nucleotides are TGTGCCAGCAGCGTACAGGGGTCCGCGAACACCGGGGAGCTGTTTTTT. Full variable domain (missing parts from reference TRBV9 and TRBJ2-2): DSGVTQTPKHLITATGQRVTLRCSPRSGDLSVYWYQQSLDQGLQFLIQYYNGEERAKGNILERFSAQQFPDLHSELNLSSLELGDSALYFCASSVQGSANTGELFFGEGSRLTVL.

The V gene is TRBV5-8, the J gene TRBJ1-5; no clear D gene. Trimming took 2 bases from V and 0 from J, leaving 9 bases between them. The germline V gene has CDR1 SGHTS and CDR2 YDEGEE. This CDR3 has 15 residues. The CDR3 sequence is CASSFTDYSNQPQHF. In nucleotides, the CDR3 is TGTGCCAGCAGCTTTACAGACTATAGCAATCAGCCCCAGCATTTT.

V is TRBV2 and J is TRBJ1-1; tentatively, D is TRBD1 (5 bases). Trimming took 1 base from V and 7 from J, leaving 10 bases between them. The germline V gene encodes CDR1 SNHLY and CDR2 FYNNEI. CDR3 length: 13 residues. Here the CDR3 DNA reads TGTGCCAGCAGTGAAGAACAGGCCATTGAAGCTTTCTTT. It encodes CASSEEQAIEAFF.

This clone was recorded a few times. This chain uses TRBV19 with TRBJ2-7; D gene ambiguous. Trimming removed 5 bases from V and 3 bases from J, with 11 bases in between. Germline lookup yields CDR1 LNHDA and CDR2 SQIVND (reference sequence). The CDR3 has 13 amino acids. CDR3 nucleotide sequence: TGTGCCAGTAGTGCTCCCTCGGGCTACGAGCAGTACTTC. Its protein is CASSAPSGYEQYF. The full variable domain, rest sourced from reference TRBV19 and TRBJ2-7, is DGGITQSPKYLFRKEGQNVTLSCEQNLNHDAMYWYRQDPGQGLRLIYYSQIVNDFQKGDIAEGYSVSREKKESFPLTVTSAQKNPTAFYLCASSAPSGYEQYFGPGTRLTVT.

This chain joins TRBV11-2 and TRBJ2-3, with 10 bases fitting TRBD2. Germline CDR1 is SGHAT and CDR2 is FQNNGV. CDR3 size: 17 residues. Trimming removed 5 bases from V and 7 bases from J; junction bases left unmatched: 15. The CDR3 here is CASSPSLGSGRENTQYF. CDR3 nucleotides: TGTGCCAGCAGCCCTTCCCTCGGGAGCGGGAGGGAGAATACGCAGTATTTT.

The chain joins TRBV6-5 to TRBJ2-5; tentative D call: TRBD2 (5 bases). This CDR3 region has 12 residues. Germline V gene lookup returns CDR1 MNHEY and CDR2 SVGAGI. Trimming took 5 bases from V and 4 from J, leaving 8 bases between them. In DNA form, the CDR3 reads TGTGCCAGCAGTAACAGCGGAGAGACCCAGTACTTC. Its protein product is CASSNSGETQYF.

The V call is TRBV7-8, the J call TRBJ1-3; D possibly corresponds to TRBD1 (6 bases). V was pared by 5 bases and J by 1 base, with 9 bases between. The CDR3 runs 14 residues. Germline V lookup: CDR1 SGHVS, CDR2 FQNEAQ. CDR3 nucleotides: TGTGCCAGCAGCCAAACAGGGTCTGGAAACACCATATATTTT. Protein: CASSQTGSGNTIYF.

This clone was detected only a few times. This chain links TRBV4-2 with TRBJ2-7; possible D gene TRBD1, 5 bases. CDR1 is LGHNA and CDR2 is YNFKEQ in the germline V gene. This CDR3 comprises 16 residues. V dropped 0 bases and J dropped 1 base, with 13 bases sitting between them. The CDR3 region is CASSQDEDTLSYEQYF. The CDR3 coding sequence is TGTGCCAGCAGCCAAGATGAGGACACACTTTCCTACGAGCAGTACTTC.

This chain uses TRBV11-2 with TRBJ1-2, with unresolved D. Germline V gives CDR1 SGHAT, CDR2 FQNNGV. The CDR3 is 17 residues long. V was trimmed by 0 bases and J by 3 bases, leaving 17 bases between them. CDR3 loop: CASSLDLLTNTHYGYTF. CDR3 nucleotide sequence: TGTGCCAGCAGCTTAGATCTCTTAACTAATACACACTATGGCTACACCTTC.

V gene TRBV7-2 combines with J gene TRBJ2-5; the D is unclear. The V end lost 5 bases, the J end lost 1 base, and 14 bases lay between the germline ends. Germline CDR1 and CDR2: SGHTA and FQGNSA. CDR3 size: 15 residues. CDR3 DNA: TGTGCCAGCAGCAGCGCCGGAGCAACCCAAGAGACCCAGTACTTC. Protein product: CASSSAGATQETQYF.

This sequence joins TRBV28 and TRBJ1-6, with 12 nucleotides matching TRBD1. The V gene end was trimmed by 6 bases and the J gene end by 5 bases; junction bases not matched to a gene: 11. The germline CDR1 and CDR2 sequences are MDHEN and SYDVKM. This CDR3 region has 18 residues. The CDR3 sequence: CASRTGTGGPIDNSPLHF. The CDR3 DNA reads as TGTGCCAGCAGAACCGGGACAGGGGGCCCAATTGATAATTCACCCCTCCACTTT.

The J gene is TRBJ1-5, the V gene TRBV30; D is unclear. In germline, CDR1 is GTSNPN, CDR2 SVGIG (reference sequence). Trimming left V 5 bases short and J 1 base short, with 9 bases between. The CDR3 extends over 13 amino acids. This chain's CDR3 is CAWSRSSNQPQHF. For the CDR3, the DNA is TGTGCCTGGTCACGCTCCAGCAATCAGCCCCAGCATTTT.

The chain carries TRBV5-1 and TRBJ2-7, with D hard to call. The CDR3 is 11 residues long. Trimming cost V 0 bases and J 6 bases, with 4 bases left between them. Germline-derived CDR1 and CDR2 are SGHRS and YFSETQ. CDR3: CASSLDSEQYF. Here the CDR3 DNA reads TGCGCCAGCAGCTTGGACTCCGAGCAGTACTTC.